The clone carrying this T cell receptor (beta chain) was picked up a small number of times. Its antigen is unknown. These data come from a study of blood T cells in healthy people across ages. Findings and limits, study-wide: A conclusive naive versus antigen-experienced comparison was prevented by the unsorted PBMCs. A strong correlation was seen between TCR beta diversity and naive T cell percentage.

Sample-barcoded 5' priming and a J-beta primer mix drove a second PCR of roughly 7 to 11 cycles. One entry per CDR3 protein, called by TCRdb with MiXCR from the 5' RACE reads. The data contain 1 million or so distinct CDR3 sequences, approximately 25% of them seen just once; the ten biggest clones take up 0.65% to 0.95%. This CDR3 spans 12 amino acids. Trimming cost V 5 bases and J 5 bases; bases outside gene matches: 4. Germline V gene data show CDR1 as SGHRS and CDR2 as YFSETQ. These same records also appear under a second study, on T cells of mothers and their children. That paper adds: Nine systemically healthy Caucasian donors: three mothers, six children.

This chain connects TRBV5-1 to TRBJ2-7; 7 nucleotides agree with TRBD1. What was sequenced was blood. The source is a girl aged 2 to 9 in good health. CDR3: CASSADRHEQYF. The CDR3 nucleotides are TGCGCCAGCAGTGCGGACAGGCACGAGCAGTACTTC.